Following are 30 T cell receptor beta chains from one sample sequenced in a study of naive and memory T cell subsets. TCR cDNA received a 3' ligated oligonucleotide that carried a UMI. The SP2 primer and nested alpha and beta constant region primers amplified ligated cDNA in four rounds. TCRdb processed the 5' RACE reads anew with MiXCR; each CDR3 protein has one entry. The sample comprises 50,000 to 65,000 distinct CDR3 sequences, roughly 7.5% of which are singletons, and roughly 8.9% rests with the top ten. The receptors were sampled from a female donor in good health.

This clonotype has a handful of counts. The chain joins TRBV6-6 to TRBJ2-1; 9 nucleotides line up with TRBD2. Germline CDR1 reads MNHNY; CDR2 reads SVGAGI (reference sequence). CDR3 length: 15 amino acids. V shed 6 bases, J shed 7 bases, and the junction held 10 bases outside the gene matches. This CDR3 is CASRLGTSRGNEQFF. CDR3 nucleotides: TGTGCCAGCAGACTCGGGACTAGCAGGGGTAATGAGCAGTTCTTC.

The V call is TRBV28, the J call TRBJ2-7; 7 bases agree with TRBD1. After removal of 6 bases from V and 1 base from J, the junction contained 12 bases not matched to a gene. The CDR3 has 16 amino acids. Germline CDR1 and CDR2: MDHEN and SYDVKM. CDR3 loop: CASRQPQGDRSYEQYF. The CDR3, as DNA: TGTGCCAGCAGACAACCCCAGGGGGACAGATCCTACGAGCAGTACTTC.

The chain is built from TRBV11-2 and TRBJ1-1, with 7 bases identical to TRBD1. The CDR3 spans 14 residues. V lost 5 bases, J lost 5 bases, and 8 bases stayed unmatched. Germline V CDR1 and CDR2: SGHAT, FQNNGV. CDR3 bases: TGTGCCAGCAGCCAGCAACAGGGGCAGACTGAAGCTTTCTTT. Protein sequence: CASSQQQGQTEAFF.

Ten or more counts support this clonotype. The rearrangement links TRBV5-1 to TRBJ1-4; tentative D call: TRBD1 (6 bases). The CDR3 is made up of 15 amino acids. CDR1 and CDR2 (germline): SGHRS, YFSETQ. V was cut by 0 bases and J by 7 bases, with 13 bases left in between. As DNA, the CDR3 is TGCGCCAGCAGCTTGGCCTCAGGGGCAGGTGAAAAACTGTTTTTT. Residues: CASSLASGAGEKLFF. Looking up the rest from reference TRBV5-1 and TRBJ1-4 gives the full variable domain: KAGVTQTPRYLIKTRGQQVTLSCSPISGHRSVSWYQQTPGQGLQFLFEYFSETQRNKGNFPGRFSGRQFSNSRSEMNVSTLELGDSALYLCASSLASGAGEKLFFGSGTQLSVL.

This clonotype was counted ten times or more. J is TRBJ1-1 and V is TRBV30; D is unclear. CDR3 length: 15 residues. V lost 4 bases to trimming and J lost 0 bases, with 15 bases between them. CDR1 and CDR2 from the germline V gene are GTSNPN and SVGIG (reference sequence). The CDR3 here is CAWKFQRRMNTEAFF. In nucleotides, the CDR3 is TGTGCCTGGAAGTTCCAAAGACGTATGAACACTGAAGCTTTCTTT.

This rearrangement joins TRBV7-9 to TRBJ2-7; no clear D. This CDR3 is built from 16 residues. Trimming pared 5 bases from V and 0 bases from J, leaving 17 bases between. Germline V lookup: CDR1 SEHNR, CDR2 FQNEAQ (reference sequence). In DNA, the CDR3 is TGTGCCAGCAGCCCCTCGCTATGGGAAAACTCCTACGAGCAGTACTTC. It codes for CASSPSLWENSYEQYF.

A few counts support this clonotype. A much larger clone differs by one base, so this may be a read error. The V call is TRBV7-9, the J call TRBJ2-5; 10 positions match TRBD2. CDR1 and CDR2 (germline): SEHNR, FQNEAQ (reference sequence). The trim removed 7 bases at V and 5 bases at J, leaving 4 bases unmatched. The CDR3 contains 13 residues. CDR3 sequence: CASKRGGSETQYF. The CDR3 DNA sequence: TGTGCCAGCAAGCGGGGGGGCTCGGAGACCCAGTACTTC.

This clonotype was detected many times. This sequence joins TRBV6-5 and TRBJ1-2, with 8 bases that match TRBD1. With 7 bases clipped from V and 4 bases from J, the junction kept 2 bases outside the gene matches. This CDR3 region has 12 residues. Germline CDR1 is MNHEY and CDR2 is SVGAGI. This chain's CDR3 is CASIDRGYGYTF. The CDR3 nucleotides are TGTGCCAGCATCGACAGGGGCTATGGCTACACCTTC.

Concerning this clonotype itself: Given a much more abundant clone one base away, this may be a read error. The V and J genes are TRBV20-1 and TRBJ1-1; D not resolved. The CDR3 has 17 residues. Trimming cost V 6 bases and J 3 bases, with 26 bases left between them. Germline assignment: CDR1 DFQATT and CDR2 SNEGSKA (reference sequence). CDR3 coding DNA: TGCAGTGCCCATGCTCTAAAACTGGGCAGACGGGACACTGAAGCTTTCTTT. This gives the protein CSAHALKLGRRDTEAFF.

This clonotype was seen ten or more times. The chain has TRBV2 and TRBJ2-6; 7 bases agree with TRBD1. The CDR3 spans 17 residues. Germline-derived CDR1 and CDR2 are SNHLY and FYNNEI. The junction had 12 bases not matched to a gene; V was cut back by 6 bases and J by 4 bases. The CDR3 region is CASRFNSGGAGANVLTF. Here the CDR3 DNA reads TGTGCCAGCAGGTTCAACTCAGGGGGTGCCGGGGCCAACGTCCTGACTTTC.

V gene TRBV27 combines with J gene TRBJ2-3; D possibly uses TRBD1 or TRBD2 (6 bases each). The CDR3 sequence is 15 residues long. Trimming cost V 4 bases and J 3 bases, with 14 bases left between them. The germline V gene encodes CDR1 MNHEY and CDR2 SMNVEV (reference sequence). The chain's CDR3 is CASSYRGRGTDTQYF. The CDR3, as DNA: TGTGCCAGCAGTTATCGGGGGCGCGGTACAGATACGCAGTATTTT.

This clonotype was observed at least ten times. The V gene is TRBV7-3, the J gene TRBJ1-1; a weak D match, TRBD1 (6 bases). Germline CDR1 and CDR2: SGHTA and FQGTGA. V shed 4 bases and J shed 0 bases, with 9 bases lying between them. This CDR3 region has 14 residues. CDR3 loop: CASSSGQLNTEAFF. The CDR3 DNA reads as TGTGCCAGCAGCTCTGGACAGCTGAACACTGAAGCTTTCTTT.

This clonotype was recorded a few times. V and J are TRBV20-1 and TRBJ1-5; the D is unclear. V was trimmed by 3 bases and J by 4 bases, leaving 13 bases between them. Per germline, CDR1 DFQATT and CDR2 SNEGSKA (reference sequence). This CDR3 region has 14 residues. The CDR3 here is CSASNPVANQPQHF. CDR3 in DNA: TGCAGTGCTAGTAATCCGGTGGCTAATCAGCCCCAGCATTTT.

This clonotype was seen many times. The rearrangement joins TRBV5-1 to TRBJ2-7; D assignment may be TRBD1 or TRBD2 (5 bases each). Trimming pared 10 bases from V and 5 bases from J, leaving 13 bases between. Germline V gene lookup returns CDR1 SGHRS and CDR2 YFSETQ. This CDR3 comprises 11 residues. In DNA form, the CDR3 reads TGCGCCTGCCGGGACCCCCACGAGCAGTACTTC. It codes for CACRDPHEQYF.

The V call is TRBV6-4, the J call TRBJ2-1, with 10 bases lining up with TRBD2. Germline lookup yields CDR1 MRHNA and CDR2 SNTAGT. The CDR3 is 15 amino acids. V lost 6 bases and J lost 7; bases outside the gene matches: 9. The CDR3: CASSHSGGGLNEQFF. The CDR3 DNA reads TGTGCCAGCAGCCACAGCGGGGGGGGCTTGAATGAGCAGTTCTTC.

This clonotype came up many times. The chain employs TRBV11-1 and TRBJ1-2; D uncertain. In germline, CDR1 is SGHAT, CDR2 FQDESV (reference sequence). Deletions cut 1 base from V and 4 bases from J, with 4 bases between. The CDR3 runs to 12 residues. CDR3 sequence: CASSLDAYGYTF. The DNA for the CDR3 is TGTGCCAGCAGCTTAGACGCCTATGGCTACACCTTC.

This clonotype was counted a few times. The genes are TRBV20-1 and TRBJ1-6; D is uncertain. Trimming pared 3 bases from V and 7 bases from J, leaving 16 bases between. The CDR3 consists of 15 residues. Per germline, CDR1 DFQATT and CDR2 SNEGSKA (reference sequence). CDR3 amino acids: CSASPGVASNSPLHF. The CDR3, as DNA: TGCAGTGCTAGCCCTGGGGTTGCATCGAATTCACCCCTCCACTTT.

Of note for this clonotype: The germline gene is not matched at one end of the junction; a read error may be the cause. This chain connects TRBV12-3 or TRBV12-4 to TRBJ1-2; perhaps TRBD1 as D (5 bases). The CDR3 is made up of 16 amino acids. CDR3 in amino acids: CVSSRQLDRANYGYTF. The CDR3 DNA follows: TGTGTCAGCAGCCGCCAACTAGACAGAGCGAACTATGGCTACACCTTC.

There are a few counts of this clonotype. The V and J genes are TRBV12-3 or TRBV12-4 and TRBJ1-1; D is perhaps TRBD1 (5 bases). CDR3 length equals 13 residues. Deletions cut 3 bases from V and 1 base from J, with 6 bases between. CDR3 in amino acids: CASSFGGNTEAFF. The CDR3 DNA sequence: TGTGCCAGCAGTTTCGGGGGGAACACTGAAGCTTTCTTT.

The V and J genes are TRBV12-3 or TRBV12-4 and TRBJ1-4, with D unresolved. The V and J ends lost 5 bases and 2 bases respectively, with 9 bases between them. There are 14 residues in the CDR3. The CDR3, as DNA: TGTGCCAGCAGTCTACTGATTACTAATGAAAAACTGTTTTTT. It specifies CASSLLITNEKLFF.

This clonotype was seen only a few times. The chain combines TRBV4-2 with TRBJ2-1, with D perhaps given as TRBD1 or TRBD2 (6 bases each). This CDR3 comprises 17 residues. Germline V gene lookup returns CDR1 LGHNA and CDR2 YNFKEQ. The ends were cut back, 5 bases at V and 0 bases at J, with 17 bases in the middle. The DNA of the CDR3 is TGTGCCAGCAGCGGAGGGGGGAAAATGAGCTCCTACAATGAGCAGTTCTTC. It codes for CASSGGGKMSSYNEQFF.

Note on this clonotype: This may arise from a read error, as a much more abundant clone is one base away. The genes are TRBV6-6 and TRBJ1-3; 7 bases line up with TRBD1. Germline CDR1 is MNHNY and CDR2 is SVGAGI (reference sequence). The V gene end was trimmed by 3 bases and the J gene end by 4 bases; junction bases not matched to a gene: 12. The CDR3 extends over 17 amino acids. CDR3 region: CASSYSLQGVWGNTIYF. The CDR3 DNA follows: TGTGCCAGCAGTTATTCTCTCCAGGGGGTCTGGGGAAACACCATATATTTT.

The sample holds many counts of this clonotype. J is TRBJ2-5 and V is TRBV7-2; perhaps TRBD2 as D (5 bases). This CDR3 comprises 14 residues. Trimming took 5 bases from V and 3 from J, leaving 13 bases between them. Germline V gene lookup returns CDR1 SGHTA and CDR2 FQGNSA. In DNA, the CDR3 is TGTGCCAGCAGCAGAGGGATGAGGGAAGAGACCCAGTACTTC. It specifies CASSRGMREETQYF.

The chain has TRBV19 and TRBJ1-2; TRBD1 matches 9 bases. The CDR3 has 16 amino acids. The germline gives CDR1 LNHDA, CDR2 SQIVND (reference sequence). Unmatched junction bases numbered 17, after V lost 7 bases and J lost 8 bases. The CDR3 DNA reads TGTGCCAGTAATGGGGAAACGGGACAGGGTGTTATGGGCTACACCTTC. Protein: CASNGETGQGVMGYTF.

The genes are TRBV12-3 or TRBV12-4 and TRBJ1-5; D possibly corresponds to TRBD1 (5 bases). V lost 6 bases and J 4 bases, leaving 10 bases between the germline ends. This CDR3 is built from 13 residues. This CDR3 reads CASRQGQNQPQHF. CDR3 DNA sequence: TGTGCCAGCAGGCAGGGTCAAAATCAGCCCCAGCATTTT.

This clonotype was observed at least ten times. The chain couples TRBV11-1 to TRBJ2-3; TRBD1 is a possible D gene (5 bases). CDR3 length: 14 amino acids. Looked up from germline, CDR1 is SGHAT and CDR2 is FQDESV (reference sequence). With 2 bases removed from V and 8 bases from J, the gap between germline ends came to 14 bases. The CDR3 loop is CASSLLPQRGTQYF. The CDR3 bases are TGTGCCAGCAGCTTATTACCACAAAGGGGTACGCAGTATTTT. Together with reference TRBV11-1 and TRBJ2-3, the CDR3 gives the full variable domain: EAEVAQSPRYKITEKSQAVAFWCDPISGHATLYWYRQILGQGPELLVQFQDESVVDDSQLPKDRFSAERLKGVDSTLKIQPAELGDSAMYLCASSLLPQRGTQYFGPGTRLTVL.

This clonotype was found a few times. V usage is TRBV12-3 or TRBV12-4 and J usage is TRBJ1-5; 7 positions match TRBD1. The V gene end was trimmed by 4 bases and the J gene end by 8 bases; junction bases not matched to a gene: 5. The CDR3 is made up of 13 amino acids. In DNA, the CDR3 is TGTGCCAGCAGTTCGGACAGGCTAGAGCCCCAGCATTTT. This codes for CASSSDRLEPQHF.

This clonotype was seen at least ten times. The chain carries TRBV19 and TRBJ1-1; D remains unclear. Germline V CDR1 and CDR2: LNHDA, SQIVND (reference sequence). CDR3 length equals 17 residues. Trimming stripped 5 bases from V and 1 base from J, with 20 bases between. CDR3 nucleotides: TGTGCCAGTAGTCTCGGAGCGGACCCTGGAAGGAACACTGAAGCTTTCTTT. Its translation is CASSLGADPGRNTEAFF.

This clonotype was found many times. The rearrangement links TRBV4-1 to TRBJ1-4; 7 nucleotides agree with TRBD1. Germline V CDR1 and CDR2: MGHRA, YSYEKL. The CDR3 sequence is 16 residues long. V shed 3 bases and J 8 bases; nucleotides not matched to a gene: 12. The CDR3 sequence: CASSQPGQRSREKLFF. The CDR3 DNA follows: TGCGCCAGCAGCCAGCCGGGACAGCGGAGTAGGGAAAAACTGTTTTTT.

The sample holds a few counts of this clonotype. The J gene is TRBJ2-4, the V gene TRBV12-3 or TRBV12-4; a weak D match, TRBD2 (6 bases). Trimming left V 1 base short and J 5 bases short, with 9 bases between. The CDR3 has 14 amino acids. The CDR3 is CASSLVGGQNIQYF. DNA for the CDR3: TGTGCCAGCAGTTTAGTTGGAGGGCAAAACATTCAGTACTTC.